The T cell receptor beta chain described here comes from a study of blood T cell repertoires in COVID-19. This CDR3 comprises 13 residues. The trim removed 5 bases at V and 2 bases at J, leaving 3 bases unmatched. CDR1 is SGHRS, CDR2 YFSETQ, per germline. Sequencing used immunoSEQ multiplex PCR; TCRdb keeps in-frame clones, though not all of them. This table holds about 310,000 clones, over 75% found once. The TCR sequence derives from a man younger than 40 who had recovered from COVID-19. The sequenced sample consisted of PBMCs or T cells enriched from blood (not recorded which). The chain is built from TRBV5-1 and TRBJ2-5; TRBD2 matches at 7 bases. The CDR3 DNA follows: TGCGCCAGCAGTCGGGGGGAACAAGAGACCCAGTACTTC. Translated: CASSRGEQETQYF.